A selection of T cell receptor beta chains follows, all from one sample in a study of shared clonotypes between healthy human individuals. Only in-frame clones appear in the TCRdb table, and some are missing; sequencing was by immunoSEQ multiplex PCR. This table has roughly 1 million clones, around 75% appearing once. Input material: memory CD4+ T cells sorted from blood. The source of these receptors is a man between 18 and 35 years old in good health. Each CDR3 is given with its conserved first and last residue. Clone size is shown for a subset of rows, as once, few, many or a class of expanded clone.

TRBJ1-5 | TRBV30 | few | CAWSGTGGNQPQHF
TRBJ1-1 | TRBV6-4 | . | CASSPSSGNTEAFF
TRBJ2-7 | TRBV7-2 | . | CASSFLSDYEQYF
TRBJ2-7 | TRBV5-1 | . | CASSYRTSYEQYF
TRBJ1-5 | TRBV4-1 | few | CASSQDRGSYGRGEDQPQHF
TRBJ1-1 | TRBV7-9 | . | CASSLGQMNTEAFF
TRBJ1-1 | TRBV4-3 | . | CASSQVGRGTEAFF
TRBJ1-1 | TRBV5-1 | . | CASSWTGQMNTEAFF
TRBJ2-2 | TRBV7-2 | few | CASSSSAGRGTTGELFF
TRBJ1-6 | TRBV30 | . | CAWSAVLASRVSNSPLHF
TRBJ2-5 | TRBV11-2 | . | CASSLVSGGKETQYF
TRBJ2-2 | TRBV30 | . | CAWEGRGNTGELFF
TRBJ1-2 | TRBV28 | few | CASTLGGQIYGYTF
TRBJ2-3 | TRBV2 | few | CASSPTRDTQYF
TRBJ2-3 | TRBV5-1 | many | CASSLDVAGKTDTQYF
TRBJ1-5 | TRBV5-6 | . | CASSLYSGGGSQPQHF
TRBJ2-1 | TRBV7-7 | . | CASSLGLADNEQFF
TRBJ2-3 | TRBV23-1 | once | CASTLARGQGSVGRGTDTQYF
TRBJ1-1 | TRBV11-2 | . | CASSLAPWGTPAFF
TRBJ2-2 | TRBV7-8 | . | CASSLGMNTGELFF